These 28 T cell receptor beta chains were sequenced from one sample in a study of shared T cell receptors in the human thymus. Profiling relied on immunoSEQ multiplex PCR, and the TCRdb table lists in-frame clones only, not all of them. The sample contains about 540,000 clones, about 84% of which appear only once. These sequences were also reported in another study, on human thymus T cells.

Sample: thymocytes. The receptors come from a boy younger than two with a congenital heart defect.

V gene TRBV11-2 combines with J gene TRBJ2-5, with D uncertain. The CDR3 length is 15 residues. Germline CDR1 reads SGHAT; CDR2 reads FQNNGV. Deletions cut 1 base from V and 9 bases from J, with 18 bases between. CDR3 in DNA: TGTGCCAGCAGCTTAGGAGCAGGCAAGTGGATGCCCCAGTACTTC. It translates to CASSLGAGKWMPQYF.

This clone was detected only once. The CDR3 sequence is CASGLTDSGKRTDTQYF. CDR3 bases: TGTGCTAGTGGTTTGACCGATAGCGGGAAGCGAACAGATACGCAGTATTTT. V usage is TRBV12-5 and J usage is TRBJ2-3; TRBD2 matches 8 bases. Germline assignment: CDR1 LGHNT and CDR2 FRNRAP. The CDR3 covers 17 residues. Trimming removed 2 bases from V and 3 bases from J; junction bases left unmatched: 10.

Regarding this clone: The identical CDR3 is also encoded by other nucleotide sequences in the sample. This chain links TRBV19 with TRBJ2-7; TRBD1 agrees at 11 bases. V shed 6 bases, J shed 3 bases, and the junction held 1 base outside the gene matches. Germline CDR1 LNHDA, CDR2 SQIVND (reference sequence). The CDR3 contains 13 residues. CDR3 residues: CASRGTGGYEQYF. Here the CDR3 DNA reads TGTGCCAGTAGAGGGACAGGGGGCTACGAGCAGTACTTC.

This clone was found a few times. This sequence joins TRBV5-5 and TRBJ1-4; 10 bases agree with TRBD1. J gave up 10 bases and V 4 bases, and 13 bases lay outside the gene matches. The CDR3 is 16 residues long. Germline V gene data show CDR1 as SGHKS and CDR2 as YYEKEE (reference sequence). The CDR3 protein is CASSRTRDRGQVKLFF. As DNA, the CDR3 is TGTGCCAGCAGCCGTACAAGAGACAGGGGGCAGGTAAAACTGTTTTTT.

The CDR3 region is CASSPWGGELNQPQHF. CDR3 nucleotide sequence: TGCGCCAGCAGCCCTTGGGGTGGGGAGCTCAATCAGCCCCAGCATTTT. The rearrangement joins TRBV5-1 to TRBJ1-5; no firm D call. V lost 4 bases, J lost 3 bases, and 17 bases lay in between. This CDR3 contains 16 residues. CDR1 and CDR2 (germline): SGHRS, YFSETQ.

J is TRBJ2-2 and V is TRBV19; D is possibly TRBD2 (5 bases). The CDR3 length is 15 residues. Germline loops: CDR1 LNHDA, CDR2 SQIVND (reference sequence). The V gene lost 5 bases and the J gene lost 4 bases, with 14 bases spanning the gap. In DNA, the CDR3 is TGTGCCAGTAGTCCCCAGCGGATTTTCACCGGGGAGCTGTTTTTT. Its translation is CASSPQRIFTGELFF. Drawing the rest from reference TRBV19 and TRBJ2-2, the complete variable domain is DGGITQSPKYLFRKEGQNVTLSCEQNLNHDAMYWYRQDPGQGLRLIYYSQIVNDFQKGDIAEGYSVSREKKESFPLTVTSAQKNPTAFYLCASSPQRIFTGELFFGEGSRLTVL.

The J gene is TRBJ2-2, the V gene TRBV4-3; TRBD1 might be the D (5 bases). This CDR3 contains 14 residues. V was shortened by 1 base and J by 3 bases, with 6 bases between the two germline ends. Germline lookup yields CDR1 LGHNA and CDR2 YSLEER. This chain's CDR3 is CASSQGRDTGELFF. CDR3 coding DNA: TGCGCCAGCAGCCAAGGCAGGGACACCGGGGAGCTGTTTTTT.

This rearrangement joins TRBV6-1 to TRBJ2-7; 10 nucleotides match TRBD1. The CDR3 has 15 amino acids. Germline-derived CDR1 and CDR2 are MNHNS and SASEGT. Unmatched junction bases numbered 7, after V lost 4 bases and J lost 4 bases. The CDR3 sequence is CASSGPGTGAYEQYF. In nucleotides, the CDR3 is TGTGCCAGCAGTGGTCCCGGGACAGGGGCATACGAGCAGTACTTC.

The genes are TRBV6-5 and TRBJ2-1; the D is unclear. The CDR3 covers 15 residues. Looked up from germline, CDR1 is MNHEY and CDR2 is SVGAGI. The germline V and J ends were trimmed by 5 bases and 1 base, with 12 bases remaining between them. This chain's CDR3 is CASSTLPGSYNEQFF. In DNA form, the CDR3 reads TGTGCCAGCAGTACCCTCCCAGGATCCTACAATGAGCAGTTCTTC.

The CDR3 sequence: CASSPGLAGGPHNEQFF. DNA of the CDR3: TGCGCCAGCAGCCCAGGACTAGCGGGAGGGCCCCACAATGAGCAGTTCTTC. The chain links TRBV5-1 to TRBJ2-1, with 15 bases identical to TRBD2. J gave up 5 bases and V 4 bases, and 7 bases lay outside the gene matches. Looked up from germline, CDR1 is SGHRS and CDR2 is YFSETQ. This CDR3 spans 17 amino acids.

The chain couples TRBV4-2 to TRBJ2-1; 11 positions match TRBD2. CDR3 length: 18 residues. With V trimmed by 1 base and J by 6 bases, 11 bases remained unmatched. Per germline, CDR1 LGHNA and CDR2 YNFKEQ. Here the CDR3 reads CASSQGRLAGPGGNEQFF. The CDR3 region has the DNA TGTGCCAGCAGCCAAGGTAGACTAGCGGGACCTGGCGGCAATGAGCAGTTCTTC.

The chain carries TRBV4-3 and TRBJ2-4; 7 positions agree with TRBD1. Germline CDR1 is LGHNA and CDR2 is YSLEER. J was trimmed by 6 bases and V by 1 base; bases with no gene match: 3. This CDR3 spans 14 amino acids. This CDR3 reads CASSQGPGGNIQYF. The CDR3, as DNA: TGCGCCAGCAGCCAAGGTCCAGGGGGAAACATTCAGTACTTC.

The chain has TRBV4-1 and TRBJ1-2, with 11 bases lining up with TRBD1. From germline, CDR1 is MGHRA and CDR2 YSYEKL. J gave up 3 bases and V 3 bases, and 6 bases lay outside the gene matches. The CDR3 spans 16 residues. In DNA, the CDR3 is TGCGCCAGCAGCCAGCGGACAGGGGGCAGGGACTATGGCTACACCTTC. This encodes CASSQRTGGRDYGYTF.

This clone was seen a single time. The chain carries TRBV25-1 and TRBJ2-7; D call uncertain. Per the germline V gene, CDR1 is MGHDK and CDR2 is SYGVNS. This CDR3 is built from 15 residues. V gave up 3 bases and J gave up 0 bases, with 12 bases separating them. The CDR3 bases are TGTGCCAGCAGTGATCCCCAACGGTTCTCCTACGAGCAGTACTTC. This sequence encodes CASSDPQRFSYEQYF.

In the case of this clone: Other DNA sequences within the sample encode an identical CDR3. This chain links TRBV5-6 with TRBJ1-3, with 7 nucleotides matching TRBD1. CDR3 length: 13 amino acids. The germline gives CDR1 SGHDT, CDR2 YYEEEE. J lost 8 bases, V lost 0 bases, and 2 bases had no gene match. The DNA for the CDR3 is TGTGCCAGCAGCTTGGGACAGGGATACACCATATATTTT. It encodes CASSLGQGYTIYF.

The gene calls are TRBV27 and TRBJ2-3; 8 nucleotides agree with TRBD1. CDR1 and CDR2 (germline): MNHEY, SMNVEV (reference sequence). The CDR3 has 14 residues. V dropped 2 bases and J dropped 9; count of bases not matched to a gene: 7. CDR3 DNA: TGTGCCAGCAGTTTACACCAGGGGGCTAGGACGCAGTATTTT. It codes for CASSLHQGARTQYF.

This clone was counted a few times. The chain joins TRBV4-1 to TRBJ2-3; no clear D gene. This CDR3 comprises 15 residues. Germline V CDR1 and CDR2: MGHRA, YSYEKL. The V gene lost 4 bases and the J gene lost 2 bases, with 13 bases spanning the gap. The CDR3 loop is CASSLRVATTDTQYF. The CDR3 coding sequence is TGCGCCAGCAGCCTCCGGGTAGCAACCACAGATACGCAGTATTTT.

The chain has TRBV6-5 and TRBJ2-7, with D possibly being TRBD1 (7 bases). The CDR3 covers 16 residues. Germline CDR1 and CDR2: MNHEY and SVGAGI. Between the trimmed V and J ends, which lost 2 bases and 3 bases, there was a span of 17 bases. CDR3 DNA sequence: TGTGCCAGCAGTTACGCTTCCGCGGGACAGATCTACGAGCAGTACTTC. This gives the protein CASSYASAGQIYEQYF.

The chain employs TRBV5-1 and TRBJ1-2; D is unresolved. This CDR3 has 15 amino acids. V lost 0 bases, J lost 2 bases, and 11 bases lay in between. From germline, CDR1 is SGHRS and CDR2 YFSETQ. The DNA for the CDR3 is TGCGCCAGCAGCTTGGTGAGGGATCCGAACTATGGCTACACCTTC. This translates into CASSLVRDPNYGYTF.

This clone was counted a single time. The chain employs TRBV28 and TRBJ2-2; 10 bases line up with TRBD1. Unmatched junction bases numbered 7, after V lost 8 bases and J lost 10 bases. CDR1 MDHEN and CDR2 SYDVKM come from the germline V gene. CDR3 length: 13 amino acids. The DNA of the CDR3 is TGTGCCAGCGGGCCGACAGGGGGCCAGGAGCTGTTTTTT. Translated: CASGPTGGQELFF.

The J gene is TRBJ1-2, the V gene TRBV6-1; 7 bases fit TRBD1. The CDR3 length is 16 residues. Germline-derived CDR1 and CDR2 are MNHNS and SASEGT. Trimming at V came to 1 base and at J to 9 bases, leaving 14 bases not matched to a gene. The CDR3 here is CASSEGGITGALSYTF. CDR3 nucleotide sequence: TGTGCCAGCAGTGAAGGGGGCATTACAGGGGCGCTAAGCTACACCTTC.

The chain is built from TRBV2 and TRBJ1-5; the match to TRBD1 covers 9 bases. The V segment lost 6 bases and the J segment 1 base; nucleotides outside the gene matches: 7. Per germline, CDR1 SNHLY and CDR2 FYNNEI. The CDR3 is made up of 16 amino acids. The CDR3 DNA follows: TGTGCCAGCAGCCCCGGGACAGGGACCAGCAATCAGCCCCAGCATTTT. This encodes CASSPGTGTSNQPQHF.

The rearrangement links TRBV27 to TRBJ2-7; tentative D call: TRBD1 (10 bases). The germline V gene encodes CDR1 MNHEY and CDR2 SMNVEV (reference sequence). V shed 7 bases and J shed 3 bases, with 34 bases lying between them. CDR3 size: 20 residues. The CDR3 here is CASISIRDRGSSGKHYEQYF. DNA of the CDR3: TGTGCCAGCATCTCGATCCGGGACAGGGGTTCTAGCGGGAAACACTACGAGCAGTACTTC.

This chain connects TRBV6-5 to TRBJ2-3; maybe TRBD2 (5 bases). The CDR3 spans 13 residues. Germline V gene sequence: CDR1 MNHEY, CDR2 SVGAGI. V was shortened by 6 bases and J by 4 bases, with 11 bases between the two germline ends. CDR3 coding DNA: TGTGCCAGCAGCCGACTAATCGCAGATACGCAGTATTTT. It specifies CASSRLIADTQYF.

The chain's CDR3 is CATSREYGAEAFF. CDR3 DNA: TGTGCCACCAGCAGAGAGTACGGAGCTGAAGCTTTCTTT. The V and J genes are TRBV15 and TRBJ1-1; D unresolved. Germline V gene sequence: CDR1 LNHNV, CDR2 YYDKDF (reference sequence). The CDR3 extends over 13 amino acids. V lost 0 bases and J lost 6, with 8 bases in between.

The chain couples TRBV5-1 to TRBJ2-7; TRBD2 agrees at 11 bases. Germline V lookup: CDR1 SGHRS, CDR2 YFSETQ. CDR3 size: 18 residues. V shed 0 bases and J 2 bases; nucleotides not matched to a gene: 10. The chain's CDR3 is CASSLVVSSGRSPYEQYF. CDR3 bases: TGCGCCAGCAGCTTGGTAGTGTCTAGCGGGAGGAGCCCCTACGAGCAGTACTTC.

This sequence joins TRBV6-5 and TRBJ1-2; 8 bases align to TRBD1. Germline lookup yields CDR1 MNHEY and CDR2 SVGAGI. V lost 6 bases to trimming and J lost 4 bases; unmatched junction nucleotides: 7. The CDR3 length is 14 residues. The CDR3 sequence is CASRLTGGVYGYTF. CDR3 DNA: TGTGCCAGCAGGCTAACAGGGGGGGTCTATGGCTACACCTTC.

The chain combines TRBV6-6 with TRBJ1-5, with 7 bases that match TRBD1. V lost 2 bases, J lost 9 bases, and 10 bases stayed unmatched. Germline-derived CDR1 and CDR2 are MNHNY and SVGAGI (reference sequence). The CDR3 sequence is 15 residues long. As DNA, the CDR3 is TGTGCCAGCAGTTACCTGGGACAGACCCGGAGGCCCCAGCATTTT. Its translation: CASSYLGQTRRPQHF.